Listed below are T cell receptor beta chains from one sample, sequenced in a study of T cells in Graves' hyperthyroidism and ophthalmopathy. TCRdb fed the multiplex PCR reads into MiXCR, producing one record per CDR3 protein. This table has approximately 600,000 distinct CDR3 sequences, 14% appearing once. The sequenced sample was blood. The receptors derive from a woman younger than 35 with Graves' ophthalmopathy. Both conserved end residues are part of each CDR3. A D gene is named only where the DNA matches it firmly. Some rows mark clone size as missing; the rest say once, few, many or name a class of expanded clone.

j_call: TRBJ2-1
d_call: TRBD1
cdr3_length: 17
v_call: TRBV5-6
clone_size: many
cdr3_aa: CASSLDFSRQGGDEQFF
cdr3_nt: TGTGCCAGCAGCTTGGATTTCAGCCGACAGGGGGGGGATGAGCAGTTCTTC

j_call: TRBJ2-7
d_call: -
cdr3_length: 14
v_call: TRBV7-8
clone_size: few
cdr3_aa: CASSNRVTPYEQYF
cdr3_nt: TGTGCCAGCAGCAACAGGGTTACGCCCTACGAGCAGTACTTC

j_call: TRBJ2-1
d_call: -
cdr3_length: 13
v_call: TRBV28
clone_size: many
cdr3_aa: CASSYRWVDEQFF
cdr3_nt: TGTGCCAGCAGTTACCGATGGGTCGATGAGCAGTTCTTC

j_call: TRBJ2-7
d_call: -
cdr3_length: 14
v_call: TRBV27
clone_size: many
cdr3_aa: CASSSQGSSYEQYF
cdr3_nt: TGTGCCAGCAGTTCACAGGGCAGCTCCTACGAGCAGTACTTC

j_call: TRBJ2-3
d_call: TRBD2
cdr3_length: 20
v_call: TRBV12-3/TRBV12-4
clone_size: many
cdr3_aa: CASSLSQVLAEYARTDTQYF
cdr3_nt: TGTGCCAGCAGTTTATCCCAGGTACTAGCGGAATACGCCCGCACAGATACGCAGTATTTT

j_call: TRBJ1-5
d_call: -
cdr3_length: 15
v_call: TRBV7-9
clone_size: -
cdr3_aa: CASSHADTDNQPQHF
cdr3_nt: TGTGCCAGCAGCCATGCAGACACGGATAATCAGCCCCAGCATTTT

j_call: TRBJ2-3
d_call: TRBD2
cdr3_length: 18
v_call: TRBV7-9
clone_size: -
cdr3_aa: CASSLARTSPEHTDTQYF
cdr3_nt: TGTGCCAGCAGCTTAGCGCGGACTAGTCCCGAGCACACAGATACGCAGTATTTT

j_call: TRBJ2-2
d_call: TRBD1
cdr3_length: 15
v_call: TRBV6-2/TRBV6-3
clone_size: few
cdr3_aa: CASRGQGLNTGELFF
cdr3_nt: TGCGCCAGCAGAGGACAGGGGCTGAACACCGGGGAGCTGTTTTTT

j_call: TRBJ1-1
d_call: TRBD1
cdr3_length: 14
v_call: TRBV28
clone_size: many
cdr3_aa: CASSLLGQGVEAFF
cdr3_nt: TGTGCCAGCAGTTTATTGGGACAGGGTGTGGAAGCTTTCTTT

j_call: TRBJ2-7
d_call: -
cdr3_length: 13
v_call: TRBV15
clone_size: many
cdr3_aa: CATSRDWTYEQYF
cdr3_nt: TGTGCCACCAGCAGAGATTGGACCTACGAGCAGTACTTC

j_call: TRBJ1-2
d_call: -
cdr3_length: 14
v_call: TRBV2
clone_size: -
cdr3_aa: CASTREGELYGYSF
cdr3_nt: TGTGCCAGCACGAGGGAGGGGGAGCTCTATGGCTACTCCTTC

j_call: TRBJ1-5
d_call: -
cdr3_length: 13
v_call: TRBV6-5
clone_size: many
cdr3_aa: CASSYLGSQPQHF
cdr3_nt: TGTGCCAGCAGTTACCTCGGATCTCAGCCCCAGCATTTT

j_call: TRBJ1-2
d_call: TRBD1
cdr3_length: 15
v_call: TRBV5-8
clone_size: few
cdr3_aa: CASSLLDRALYGYTF
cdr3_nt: TGTGCCAGCAGCTTACTCGACAGGGCCTTATATGGCTACACCTTC

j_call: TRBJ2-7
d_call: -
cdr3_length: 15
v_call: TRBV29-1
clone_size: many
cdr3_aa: CSVRDTERPTYEQYF
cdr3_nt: TGCAGCGTCCGCGATACCGAACGCCCAACCTACGAGCAGTACTTC

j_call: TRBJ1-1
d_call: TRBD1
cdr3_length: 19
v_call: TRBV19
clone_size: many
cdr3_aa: CASRTQEGQRITMNTEAFF
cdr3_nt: TGTGCCAGTAGAACACAAGAGGGACAGAGGATTACCATGAACACTGAAGCTTTCTTT

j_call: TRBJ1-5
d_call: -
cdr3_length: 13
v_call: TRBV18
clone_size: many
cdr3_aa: CASSPGRDQPQHF
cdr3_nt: TGTGCCAGCTCACCAGGGCGGGATCAGCCCCAGCATTTT

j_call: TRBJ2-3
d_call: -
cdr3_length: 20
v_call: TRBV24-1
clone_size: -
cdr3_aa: CATSDPTDSGTRGPTDTQYF
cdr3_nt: TGTGCCACCAGTGACCCCACTGACTCCGGGACAAGGGGTCCCACAGATACGCAGTATTTT

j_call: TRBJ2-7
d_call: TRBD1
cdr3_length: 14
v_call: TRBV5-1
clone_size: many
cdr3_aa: CASSWTGEGHEQYF
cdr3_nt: TGCGCCAGCAGCTGGACAGGGGAGGGGCACGAGCAGTACTTC

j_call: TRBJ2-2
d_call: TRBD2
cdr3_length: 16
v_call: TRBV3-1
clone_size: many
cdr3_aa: CASSQTPSGNTGELFF
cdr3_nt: TGTGCCAGCAGCCAAACGCCTAGCGGGAACACCGGGGAGCTGTTTTTT

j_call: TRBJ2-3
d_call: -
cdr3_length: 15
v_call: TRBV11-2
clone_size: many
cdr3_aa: CASSSSGRVVHTQYF
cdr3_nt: TGTGCCAGCAGCTCATCGGGCAGGGTCGTACATACGCAGTATTTT

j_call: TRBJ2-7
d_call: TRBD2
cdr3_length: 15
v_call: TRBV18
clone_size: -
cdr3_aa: CASSPTSGASYEQYF
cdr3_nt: TGTGCCAGCTCACCAACTAGCGGAGCGTCCTACGAGCAGTACTTC

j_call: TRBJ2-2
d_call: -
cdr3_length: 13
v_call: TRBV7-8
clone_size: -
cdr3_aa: CAEFRVNPGELFF
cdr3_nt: TGTGCCGAATTCAGGGTGAACCCCGGGGAGCTGTTTTTT

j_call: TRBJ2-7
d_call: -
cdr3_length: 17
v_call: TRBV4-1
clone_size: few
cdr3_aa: CASSQVPRRLLSYEQYF
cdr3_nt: TGCGCCAGCAGCCAAGTCCCCAGGCGACTACTTTCCTACGAGCAGTACTTC

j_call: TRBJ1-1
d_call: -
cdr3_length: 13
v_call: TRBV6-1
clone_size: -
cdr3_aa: CASSLYQLTEAFF
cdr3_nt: TGTGCCAGCAGTTTGTACCAGTTGACTGAAGCTTTCTTT

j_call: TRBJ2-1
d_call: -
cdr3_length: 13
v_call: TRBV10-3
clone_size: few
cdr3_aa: CAITRDDHNEQFF
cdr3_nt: TGTGCCATCACCCGGGACGACCACAATGAGCAGTTCTTC

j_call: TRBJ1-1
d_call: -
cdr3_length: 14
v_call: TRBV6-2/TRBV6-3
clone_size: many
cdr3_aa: CASRMNGGRAGAFF
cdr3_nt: TGTGCCAGCAGGATGAACGGGGGTCGAGCGGGAGCTTTCTTT

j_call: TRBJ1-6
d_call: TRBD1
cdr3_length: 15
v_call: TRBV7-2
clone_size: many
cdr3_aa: CASSSTGTSRSPLHF
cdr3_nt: TGTGCCAGCAGCTCGACAGGGACCTCAAGATCACCCCTCCACTTT

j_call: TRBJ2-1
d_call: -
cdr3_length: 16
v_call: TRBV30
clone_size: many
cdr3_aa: CAWSVGGSGSYNEQFF
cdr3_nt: TGTGCCTGGAGTGTTGGGGGAAGTGGCTCCTACAATGAGCAGTTCTTC

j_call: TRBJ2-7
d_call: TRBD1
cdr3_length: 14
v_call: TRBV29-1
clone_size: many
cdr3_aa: CSASTGSSSYEQYF
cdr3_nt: TGCAGCGCTTCGACAGGGTCGAGCTCCTACGAGCAGTACTTC

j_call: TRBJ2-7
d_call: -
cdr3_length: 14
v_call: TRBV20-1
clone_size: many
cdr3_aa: CSARAVLLGYEQYF
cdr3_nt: TGCAGTGCTAGAGCGGTGCTCTTGGGCTACGAGCAGTACTTC

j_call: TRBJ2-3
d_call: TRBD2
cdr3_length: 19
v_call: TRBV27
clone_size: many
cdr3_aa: CASSPLPGLAGGETDTQYF
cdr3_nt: TGTGCCAGCAGTCCCCTACCGGGACTAGCGGGAGGAGAAACAGATACGCAGTATTTT

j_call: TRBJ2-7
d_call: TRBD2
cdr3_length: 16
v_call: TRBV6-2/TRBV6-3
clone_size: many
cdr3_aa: CASSAWTSGREYEQYF
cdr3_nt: TGTGCCAGCAGTGCTTGGACTAGCGGGAGAGAGTACGAGCAGTACTTC

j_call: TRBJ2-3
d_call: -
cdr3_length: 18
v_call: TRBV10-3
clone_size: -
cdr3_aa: CAISDQPLLLLSTDTQYF
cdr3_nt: TGTGCCATCAGTGACCAACCACTCTTGCTTTTAAGCACAGATACGCAGTATTTT

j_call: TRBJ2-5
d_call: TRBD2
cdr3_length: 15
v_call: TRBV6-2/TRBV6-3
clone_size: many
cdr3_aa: CASSGTSGFQETQYF
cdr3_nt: TGTGCCAGCAGCGGGACTAGCGGGTTCCAAGAGACCCAGTACTTC

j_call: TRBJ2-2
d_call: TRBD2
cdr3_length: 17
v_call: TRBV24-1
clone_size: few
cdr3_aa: CATSDFPGTSGTGELFF
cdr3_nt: TGTGCCACCAGTGATTTCCCCGGGACTAGCGGGACCGGGGAGCTGTTTTTT

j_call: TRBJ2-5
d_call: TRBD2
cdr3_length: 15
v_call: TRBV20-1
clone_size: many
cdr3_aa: CSARIASGSRETQYF
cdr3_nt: TGCAGTGCTAGGATTGCTAGCGGGAGCCGAGAGACCCAGTACTTC

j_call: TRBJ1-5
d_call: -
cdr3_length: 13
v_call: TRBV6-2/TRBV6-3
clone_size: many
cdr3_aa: CASSYSSGQPQHF
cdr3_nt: TGTGCCAGCAGTTACTCGAGTGGGCAGCCCCAGCATTTT

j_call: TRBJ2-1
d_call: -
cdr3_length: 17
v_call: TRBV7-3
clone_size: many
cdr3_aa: CASSLGGGGRAFYEQFF
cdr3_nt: TGTGCCAGCAGCCTTGGAGGGGGGGGGAGGGCCTTCTATGAGCAGTTCTTC

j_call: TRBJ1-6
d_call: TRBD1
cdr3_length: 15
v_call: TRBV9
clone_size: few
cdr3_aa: CASSSSGTGDSPLHF
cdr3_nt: TGTGCCAGCAGCTCTAGCGGGACAGGGGACTCACCCCTCCACTTT

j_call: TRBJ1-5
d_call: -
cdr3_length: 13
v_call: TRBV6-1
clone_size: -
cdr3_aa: CASSPDLGQPQHF
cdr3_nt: TGTGCCAGCAGCCCCGATCTAGGGCAGCCCCAGCATTTT

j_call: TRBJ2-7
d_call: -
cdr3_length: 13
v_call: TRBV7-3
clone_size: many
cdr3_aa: CASGRGVGGEQYF
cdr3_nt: TGTGCCAGCGGGCGCGGGGTTGGCGGCGAGCAGTACTTC

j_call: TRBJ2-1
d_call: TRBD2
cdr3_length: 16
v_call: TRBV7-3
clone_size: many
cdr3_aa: CASSSYGGGLNNEQFF
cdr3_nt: TGTGCCAGCAGCTCGTACGGGGGGGGACTAAACAATGAGCAGTTCTTC

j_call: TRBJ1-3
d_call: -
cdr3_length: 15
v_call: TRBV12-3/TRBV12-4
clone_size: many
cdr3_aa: CASSFSGTAGNTIYF
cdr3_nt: TGTGCCAGCAGTTTTTCAGGGACGGCTGGAAACACCATATATTTT

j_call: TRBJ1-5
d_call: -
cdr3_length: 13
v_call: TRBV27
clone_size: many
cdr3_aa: CASRRGPNQPQHF
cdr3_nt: TGTGCCAGCAGAAGGGGCCCCAATCAGCCCCAGCATTTT

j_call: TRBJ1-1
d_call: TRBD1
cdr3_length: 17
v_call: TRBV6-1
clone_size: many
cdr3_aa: CASSDYPQDRVDTEAFF
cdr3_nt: TGTGCCAGCAGTGATTACCCCCAGGACAGGGTGGACACTGAAGCTTTCTTT

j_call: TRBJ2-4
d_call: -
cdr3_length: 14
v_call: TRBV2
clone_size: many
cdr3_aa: CASREGSSKNIQYF
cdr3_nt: TGTGCCAGCCGCGAGGGGTCGTCCAAAAACATTCAGTACTTC

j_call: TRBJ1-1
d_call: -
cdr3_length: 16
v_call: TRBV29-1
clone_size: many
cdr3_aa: CSVEGPSRRDEAEAFF
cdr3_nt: TGCAGCGTTGAGGGCCCCTCGCGGAGGGATGAAGCTGAAGCTTTCTTT

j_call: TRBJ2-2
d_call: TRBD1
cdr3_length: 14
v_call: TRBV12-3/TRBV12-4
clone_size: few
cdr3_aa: CASSSNRGSGELFF
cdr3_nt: TGTGCCAGCAGTTCCAACAGGGGGTCCGGGGAGCTGTTTTTT

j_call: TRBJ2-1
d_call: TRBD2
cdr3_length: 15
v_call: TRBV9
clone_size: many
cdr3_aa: CASSPAGLAENEQFF
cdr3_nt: TGTGCCAGCAGCCCGGCAGGACTAGCGGAAAATGAGCAGTTCTTC

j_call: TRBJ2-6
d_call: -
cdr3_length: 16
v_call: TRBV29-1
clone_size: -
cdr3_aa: CSVSPPGFSGANVLTF
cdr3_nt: TGCAGCGTTAGCCCTCCAGGGTTCTCTGGGGCCAACGTCCTGACTTTC

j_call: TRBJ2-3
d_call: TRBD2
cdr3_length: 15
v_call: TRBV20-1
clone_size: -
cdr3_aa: CSAGGGGVDTDTQYF
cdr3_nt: TGCAGTGCTGGCGGGGGTGGGGTCGACACAGATACGCAGTATTTT

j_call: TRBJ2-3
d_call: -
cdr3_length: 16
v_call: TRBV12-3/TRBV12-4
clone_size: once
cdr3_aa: CASSRDPGTSGDTQYF
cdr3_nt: TGTGCCAGCAGTCGCGACCCCGGCACTAGTGGAGATACGCAGTATTTT